This TCR beta chain originates from a study of cytomegalovirus exposure and HLA in healthy donors listed by TCRdb under 2017. About the study as a whole: An earlier analysis of roughly 630 of the donors reported approximately 270 Gb of sequence data and some 120 million unique TCR beta sequences from about 179 million T cells. All discovery cohort repertoires had been generated on a single sequencing platform. Typing coverage differed by locus: A, B, C, DRB1 and DQB1 were typed in roughly 629-630 donors, DQA1 in about 500, DPA1 in 600 to 610, and DPB1 in roughly 470. An early release that covered about 600 HLA-typed donors contained around 300 gigabases of sequencing data and about 84 million unique TCR sequences. In a later genetic analysis, genome-wide SNP genotypes for about 55% of the roughly 700 donors were used, and that subset was treated as a discovery cohort. Among the roughly 390 genotyped donors, approximately 81% belonged to the genetic ancestry cluster associated with self-reported Caucasian donors. Donor age, sex, ethnicity and CMV serostatus were compiled alongside the repertoire data. Roughly 5 DR-DQ haplotypes were handled as single units for association and clustering because linkage in the cohort was strong. HLA typing covered class I and class II loci at four-digit resolution. The study aimed to test whether cataloging public T cell receptors could reveal signatures of past pathogen exposure. Besides the first cohort of around 670 subjects, a separate validation cohort made up of some 110 different subjects was used. To predict cytomegalovirus infection status, the study combined high-throughput TCR immunosequencing, statistical association of individual TCRs with disease status, and machine learning. The later analysis used no new phenotypic data to find candidate immune exposures, relying instead on TCR beta sequences and their occurrence across donors. A later analysis re-examined previously published TCR beta repertoires from more than 600 donors and added high-resolution HLA genotyping to investigate patterns of TCR occurrence. Among 398 genotyped donors of the cohort, an average of approximately 240,000 unique TCR beta nucleotide sequences were sequenced per donor, around 18% of them non-productive. An earlier analysis of around 580 of the donors used high-throughput TCR beta sequencing to judge whether each TCR beta V gene segment behaved as functional or pseudogenic. The study profiled the T cell repertoires of around 700 subjects by immunosequencing and related them to cytomegalovirus serostatus.

The research as a whole found: In a later analysis, TCR association rates were found to vary across HLA loci, with the most associated TCRs seen for DRB1 alleles and the fewest for HLA-C alleles. In the study, around 150 TCR beta chains were listed as associated with cytomegalovirus. A later analysis found that HLA-associated TCR beta chains were more clonally expanded and had lower generation probabilities than equally common non-associated chains. About 15 rarely observed V segments, including chromosome 9 orphons, were excluded from the earlier analysis of some 590 of the donors because counts were too low. The 87-base-pair reads could not distinguish some IMGT-functional V segments, including TRBV6-2 and TRBV6-3, so those segments were excluded. A group of highly shared sequence variants was considered likely to be a technical artifact of the sequencing pipeline. An association between a missense DCLRE1C variant and V-gene and J-gene trimming of TCR beta chains was found in a later genetic analysis and replicated in an independent cohort. According to a later analysis, most CMV-associated TCR beta chains appeared to be HLA-restricted, and the HLA associations seemed to be driven largely by CMV exposure. At a false discovery rate of 0.05, a later analysis linked around 17,000 TCR beta sequences to specific HLA alleles. According to a later analysis, parvovirus B19, influenza, CMV and Epstein-Barr virus appeared linked to several top co-occurrence clusters. Roughly uniform sequencing depth across donors was assumed in presence/absence analyses, although this assumption may not hold. A further reported finding was that TCR beta sequences accurately predicted the HLA-A and HLA-B alleles for most subjects in the first cohort. A later genetic analysis reported fewer N-insertions in productive TCRs among donors in an Asian-associated ancestry cluster than the approximately 670-donor mean. In both the original and validation cohorts, the classifier was reported to diagnose cytomegalovirus status with high specificity and sensitivity. Strong co-occurrence of HLA alleles, especially DR and DQ, made assigning TCR associations to individual alleles difficult. Most TCR sequences were seen in very few donors, while some public TCRs were found in many individuals. In this cohort, only TCR beta chains were sequenced, and detectable features were limited by the absence of alpha or paired-chain data. The authors suggested that the approach could potentially be generalized to other disease states and immunological phenotypes. Because some donors lacked HLA typing at each locus, the association tests relied only on the typed subset. Correlated functional status among segregating V segments might be attributable to linkage disequilibrium, but an unknown experimental factor could not be ruled out. In an earlier analysis of fewer than 750 of the donors, most TCR beta V segments were observed in productive rearrangements about 87% or about 30% of the time, broadly matching IMGT annotations. CMV serostatus was the only immune exposure information available for the cohort. A few of the identified cytomegalovirus-associated TCR beta chains were confirmed in vitro to be specific for cytomegalovirus antigens.

The germline V gene sets CDR1 to MNHEY and CDR2 to SVGAGI. The CDR3 contains 14 residues, cysteine and phenylalanine counted. Left in the record is the CDR3 DNA by itself, 42 bases read in frame from the first base. V is reduced by 2 bases and J by 10 bases, leaving a spacing of 15 bases between them. The receptor library was made with the immunoSEQ multiplex PCR assay. A mixture of 60 forward primers for TCR Vbeta segments and 13 reverse primers for TCR Jbeta segments was used in the multiplex PCR. A multiplex PCR assay on genomic DNA amplified the CDR3 region of rearranged TCR beta genes. The Illumina HiSeq System was used to sequence the amplified TCR beta libraries as 87-base-pair reads. As for the original processing: A later analysis counted about 82 million unique TCR beta chains across the 650 to 700 repertoires, and roughly 11 million of these chains were shared by at least two donors. A nearest-neighbor algorithm error-corrected the raw reads and collapsed the reads into unique sequences, merging closely related sequences to remove PCR and sequencing errors. CDR3 sequences were aligned to IMGT reference sequences to assign V, D and J gene segments. Each retained sequence needed at least a six-nucleotide match to both a V gene segment and a J gene segment. A rearrangement was called productive if the CDR3 had no stop codons and remained in frame with V and J, and every other rearrangement was called non-productive. Following IMGT convention, CDR3 was defined as the stretch from the second conserved V-encoded cysteine to the conserved J-encoded phenylalanine. Sequences without an unambiguous match to a single V gene segment were excluded from the earlier analysis of over 500 of the donors. In an earlier analysis of 500 to 750 of the donors, V segments were called functional above 56.7% productive rearrangements and were called segregating when the between-donor standard deviation exceeded 5%. A statistical classification framework was built to diagnose cytomegalovirus status from the catalog of TCR beta chain sequences. A later analysis assigned V and J genes by comparing TCR nucleotide sequences with IMGT/GENE-DB human TR gene sequences. The TCRdist pipeline was used in a later analysis to assign CDR3 sequences and most-parsimonious VDJ recombination scenarios. In a later analysis, each TCR beta chain was defined by its CDR3 amino acid sequence together with its V-gene family, and reads without a unique V-gene family were excluded. As a way to deal with suspected cross-contamination and a sequencing artifact, a later analysis dropped hundreds of nucleotide sequences that were highly shared and had low generation probability. For each public chain, a later analysis derived a clonal expansion index from normalized ranks of inferred template counts within each repertoire. In a later analysis, generation probabilities were computed with a VDJ recombination model fitted to out-of-frame rearrangements, and the resulting probabilities were checked against IGoR. In a later analysis, hypergeometric tests were used to score TCR-TCR, TCR-HLA and TCR-CMV co-occurrence, with a repertoire-size bias correction applied to TCR pairs. False discovery rates were estimated in a later analysis by permuting HLA or CMV assignments 20 times. In a later analysis, co-occurring TCRs were grouped with DBSCAN, and TCRdist sequence similarity was added when clustering was performed within HLA-allele-positive subsets. Co-occurrence clustering excluded repertoires with fewer than 30,000 or more than 120,000 public chains, plus five with anomalous nucleotide sharing. TCRdb re-hosts the immuneACCESS table, in-frame sequences only. Its copies lack some clones; in the studies checked, an unresolved V gene accounts for under half of them, and the cause for the rest is not known. V and J calls and clone size are given by that table; D and trimming were obtained from the DNA. The sample data list 100,000 to 150,000 clones, and 81% of these were observed just once. Roughly 1.1% of the sample goes to the ten largest clones.

The cohort was made up of 500 to 800 healthy bone marrow donors. At the time of sampling, all cohort members were nominally healthy, though unrecorded immune exposures were likely present. The donor was CMV seronegative and belonged to the group of 352 seronegative cohort members. Each donor provided a peripheral blood sample, and peripheral blood mononuclear cells were used for TCR beta sequencing. The Qiagen DNeasy Blood Extraction Kit was used to extract genomic DNA from the blood cell samples. In its sample, this clone was seen a few times. No cognate antigen has been identified for it. Per-base quality was not reported, and no clone a single base away is much larger than it.

This sequence uses TRBV6-5 and TRBJ1-5; the D gene is not confidently resolved. The receptor comes from a woman aged 30 to 39 in good health and CMV-seronegative. The specimen was PBMCs. The CDR3 in this case is CASSYTGLEPPQHF. The bases are TGTGCCAGCAGTTACACTGGGCTTGAACCCCCCCAGCATTTT.